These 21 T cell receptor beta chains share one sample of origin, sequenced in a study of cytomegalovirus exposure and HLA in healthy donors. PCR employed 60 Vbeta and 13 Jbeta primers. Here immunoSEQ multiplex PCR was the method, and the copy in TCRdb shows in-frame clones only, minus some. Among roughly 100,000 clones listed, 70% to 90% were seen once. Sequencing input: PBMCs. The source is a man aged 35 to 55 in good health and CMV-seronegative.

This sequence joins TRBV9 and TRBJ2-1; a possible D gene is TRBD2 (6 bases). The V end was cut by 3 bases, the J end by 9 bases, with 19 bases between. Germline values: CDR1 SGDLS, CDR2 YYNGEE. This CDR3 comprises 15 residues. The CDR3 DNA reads TGTGCCAGCAGCGGAACGGGGGTTGGTCCGCGTGAGCAGTTCTTC. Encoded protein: CASSGTGVGPREQFF.

Here the CDR3 DNA reads TGTGCCAGCAGCTTGGCCGGGATTAGCTCCTATAATTCACCCCTCCACTTT. This sequence encodes CASSLAGISSYNSPLHF. The chain links TRBV5-6 to TRBJ1-6; D not certain. Per the germline V gene, CDR1 is SGHDT and CDR2 is YYEEEE. This CDR3 comprises 17 residues. The ends were cut back, 0 bases at V and 0 bases at J, with 10 bases in the middle.

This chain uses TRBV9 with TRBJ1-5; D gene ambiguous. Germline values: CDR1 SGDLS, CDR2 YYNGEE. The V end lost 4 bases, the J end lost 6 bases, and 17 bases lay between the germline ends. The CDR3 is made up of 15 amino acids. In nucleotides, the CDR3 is TGTGCCAGCAGCTCCCAGGCGGGGTTCGGTCAGCCCCAGCATTTT. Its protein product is CASSSQAGFGQPQHF.

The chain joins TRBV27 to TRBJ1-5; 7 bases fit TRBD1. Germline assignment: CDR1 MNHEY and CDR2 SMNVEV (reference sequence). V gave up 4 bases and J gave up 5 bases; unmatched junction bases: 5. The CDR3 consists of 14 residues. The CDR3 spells CASSSTGQYQPQHF. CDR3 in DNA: TGTGCCAGCAGTTCAACGGGACAGTATCAGCCCCAGCATTTT.

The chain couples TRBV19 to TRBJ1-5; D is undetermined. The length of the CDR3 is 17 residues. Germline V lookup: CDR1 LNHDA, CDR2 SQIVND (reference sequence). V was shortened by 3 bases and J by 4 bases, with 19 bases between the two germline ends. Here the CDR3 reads CASSIRRGQSLNQPQHF. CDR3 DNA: TGTGCCAGTAGTATTAGGAGAGGCCAGAGCTTAAATCAGCCCCAGCATTTT.

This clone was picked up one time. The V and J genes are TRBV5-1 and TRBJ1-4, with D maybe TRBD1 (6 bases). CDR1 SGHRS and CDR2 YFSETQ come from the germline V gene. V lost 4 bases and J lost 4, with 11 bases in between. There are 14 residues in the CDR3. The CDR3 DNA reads TGCGCCAGCAGCCTCGGGACAAATAATGAAAAACTGTTTTTT. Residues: CASSLGTNNEKLFF.

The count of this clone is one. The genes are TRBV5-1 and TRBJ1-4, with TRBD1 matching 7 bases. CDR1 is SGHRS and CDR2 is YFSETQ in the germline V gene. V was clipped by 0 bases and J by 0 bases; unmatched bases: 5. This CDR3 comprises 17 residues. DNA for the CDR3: TGCGCCAGCAGCTTGGGACAGGGCATAACAACTAATGAAAAACTGTTTTTT. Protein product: CASSLGQGITTNEKLFF.

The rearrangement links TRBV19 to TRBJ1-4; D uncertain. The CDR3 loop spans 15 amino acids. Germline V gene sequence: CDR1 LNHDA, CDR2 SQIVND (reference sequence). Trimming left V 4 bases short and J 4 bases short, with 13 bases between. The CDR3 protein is CASSTPLTSNEKLFF. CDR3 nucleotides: TGTGCCAGTAGTACTCCCCTGACTAGTAATGAAAAACTGTTTTTT.

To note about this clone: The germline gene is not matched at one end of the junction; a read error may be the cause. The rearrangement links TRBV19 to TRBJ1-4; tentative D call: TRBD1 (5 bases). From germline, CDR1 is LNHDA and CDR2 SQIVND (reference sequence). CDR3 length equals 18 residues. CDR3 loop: CASSRSGTAVGTNEKLFF. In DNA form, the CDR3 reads TGTGCCAGTAGTCGTTCCGGGACGGCTGTGGGGACTAATGAAAAACTATTTTTT.

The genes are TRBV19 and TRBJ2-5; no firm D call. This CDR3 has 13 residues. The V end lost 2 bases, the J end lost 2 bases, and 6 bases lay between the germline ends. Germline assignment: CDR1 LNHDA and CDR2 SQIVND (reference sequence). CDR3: CASSIREQETQYF. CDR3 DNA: TGTGCCAGTAGTATAAGAGAACAAGAGACCCAGTACTTC.

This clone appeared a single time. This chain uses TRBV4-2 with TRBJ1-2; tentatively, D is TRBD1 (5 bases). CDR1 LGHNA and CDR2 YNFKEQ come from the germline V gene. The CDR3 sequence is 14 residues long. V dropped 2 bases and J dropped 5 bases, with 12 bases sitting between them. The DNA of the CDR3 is TGTGCCAGCAGCCAACAGACAGATCTGTATGGCTACACCTTC. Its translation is CASSQQTDLYGYTF.

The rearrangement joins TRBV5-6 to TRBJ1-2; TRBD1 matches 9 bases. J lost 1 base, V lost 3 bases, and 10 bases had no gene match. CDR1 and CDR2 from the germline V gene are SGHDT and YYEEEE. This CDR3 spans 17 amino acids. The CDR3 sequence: CASSSITGGAFNYGYTF. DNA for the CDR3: TGTGCCAGCAGCTCGATCACAGGGGGCGCCTTTAACTATGGCTACACCTTC.

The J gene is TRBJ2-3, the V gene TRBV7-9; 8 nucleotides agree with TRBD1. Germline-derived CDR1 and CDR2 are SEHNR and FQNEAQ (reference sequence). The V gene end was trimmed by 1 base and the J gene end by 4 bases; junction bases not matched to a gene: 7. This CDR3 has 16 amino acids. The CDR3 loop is CASSLDGQGFSDTQYF. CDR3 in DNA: TGTGCCAGCAGCTTAGACGGACAGGGTTTTTCAGATACGCAGTATTTT. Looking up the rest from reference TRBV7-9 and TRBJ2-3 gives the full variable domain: DTGVSQNPRHKITKRGQNVTFRCDPISEHNRLYWYRQTLGQGPEFLTYFQNEAQLEKSRLLSDRFSAERPKGSFSTLEIQRTEQGDSAMYLCASSLDGQGFSDTQYFGPGTRLTVL.

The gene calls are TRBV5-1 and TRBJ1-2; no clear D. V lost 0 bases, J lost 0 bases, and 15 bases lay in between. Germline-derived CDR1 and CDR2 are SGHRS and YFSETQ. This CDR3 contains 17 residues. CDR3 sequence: CASSLVLPEAPNYGYTF. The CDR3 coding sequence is TGCGCCAGCAGCTTGGTTCTCCCCGAGGCCCCTAACTATGGCTACACCTTC.

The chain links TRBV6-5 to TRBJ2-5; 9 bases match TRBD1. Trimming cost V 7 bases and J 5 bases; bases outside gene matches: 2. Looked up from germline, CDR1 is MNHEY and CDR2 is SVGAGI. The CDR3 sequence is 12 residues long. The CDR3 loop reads CASNDRGETQYF. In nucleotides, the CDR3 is TGTGCCAGCAACGACAGGGGGGAGACCCAGTACTTC.

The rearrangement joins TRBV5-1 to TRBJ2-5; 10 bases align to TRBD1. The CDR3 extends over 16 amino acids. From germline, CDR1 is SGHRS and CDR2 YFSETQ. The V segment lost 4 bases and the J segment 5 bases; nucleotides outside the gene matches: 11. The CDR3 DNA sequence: TGCGCCAGCAGCAAAAACCCGACAGGGGGCGGGGAGACCCAGTACTTC. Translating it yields CASSKNPTGGGETQYF.

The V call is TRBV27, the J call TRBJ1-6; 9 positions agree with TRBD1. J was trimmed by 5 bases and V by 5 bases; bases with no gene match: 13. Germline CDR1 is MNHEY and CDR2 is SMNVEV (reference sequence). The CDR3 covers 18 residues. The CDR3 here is CASSPPGQGPFNNSPLHF. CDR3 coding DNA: TGTGCCAGCAGTCCGCCGGGACAGGGACCGTTCAATAATTCACCCCTCCACTTT.

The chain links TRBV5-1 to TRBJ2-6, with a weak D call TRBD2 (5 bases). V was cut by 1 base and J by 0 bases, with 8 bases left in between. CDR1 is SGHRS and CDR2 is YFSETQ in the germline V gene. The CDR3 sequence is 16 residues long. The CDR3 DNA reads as TGCGCCAGCAGCTTGCGGGATTACTCTGGGGCCAACGTCCTGACTTTC. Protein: CASSLRDYSGANVLTF.

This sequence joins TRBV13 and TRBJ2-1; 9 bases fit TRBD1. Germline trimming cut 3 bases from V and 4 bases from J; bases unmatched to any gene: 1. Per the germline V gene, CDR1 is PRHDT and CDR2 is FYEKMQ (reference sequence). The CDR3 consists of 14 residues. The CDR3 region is CASSLGQGYNEQFF. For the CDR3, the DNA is TGTGCCAGCAGCTTGGGACAGGGATACAATGAGCAGTTCTTC. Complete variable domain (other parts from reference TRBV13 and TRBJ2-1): AAGVIQSPRHLIKEKRETATLKCYPIPRHDTVYWYQQGPGQDPQFLISFYEKMQSDKGSIPDRFSAQQFSDYHSELNMSSLELGDSALYFCASSLGQGYNEQFFGPGTRLTVL.

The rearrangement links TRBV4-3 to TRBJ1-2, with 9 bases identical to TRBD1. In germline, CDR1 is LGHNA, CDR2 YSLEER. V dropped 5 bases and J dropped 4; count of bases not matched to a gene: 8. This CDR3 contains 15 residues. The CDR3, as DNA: TGCGCCAGCAGCTTTCGACAGGGGGGAAGCTATGGCTACACCTTC. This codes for CASSFRQGGSYGYTF.

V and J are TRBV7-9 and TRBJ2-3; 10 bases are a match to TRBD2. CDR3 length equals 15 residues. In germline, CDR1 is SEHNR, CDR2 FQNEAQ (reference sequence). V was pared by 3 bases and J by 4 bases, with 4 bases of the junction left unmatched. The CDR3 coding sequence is TGTGCCAGCAGCTTCCTGGGACTAGCGCCAGATACGCAGTATTTT. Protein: CASSFLGLAPDTQYF.